This T cell receptor (beta chain) was identified in a study of T-cell reconstitution after alpha-beta-depleted transplantation in children. The CDR3 is 11 amino acids. Germline loops: CDR1 MGHDK, CDR2 SYGVNS. Study conclusions and caveats: Surviving recipient T cells and intrathymic progenitors accounted for some patients' high TCRbeta diversity at day 60. At the one-year point after transplant, T-cell counts and TCRbeta diversity were found to come mostly from T cells that had been newly produced. At around two months after transplant, the alpha-beta T cells were reportedly derived from several hundred expanded clones that came from non-depleted graft cells.

This clonotype was counted many times. Its antigen is undetermined. A library of TCRbeta sequences, prepared with unique molecular identifiers, was generated. TCRdb ran MiXCR on the PCR reads and lists one entry per CDR3 protein. The table lists approximately 630,000 distinct CDR3 sequences, approximately 14% of them singletons. The rearrangement links TRBV25-1 to TRBJ2-6; D gene uncertain. The origin of this receptor is a girl aged 2 to 10 with congenital amegakaryocytic thrombocytopenia, due to receive a stem cell transplant. Sequencing was performed on PBMCs, taken before TCRalphabeta/CD19-depleted stem cell transplant. Here the CDR3 DNA reads TGTGCTACGAGGGGGGCCAACGTCCTGACTTTC. Its translation: CATRGANVLTF.